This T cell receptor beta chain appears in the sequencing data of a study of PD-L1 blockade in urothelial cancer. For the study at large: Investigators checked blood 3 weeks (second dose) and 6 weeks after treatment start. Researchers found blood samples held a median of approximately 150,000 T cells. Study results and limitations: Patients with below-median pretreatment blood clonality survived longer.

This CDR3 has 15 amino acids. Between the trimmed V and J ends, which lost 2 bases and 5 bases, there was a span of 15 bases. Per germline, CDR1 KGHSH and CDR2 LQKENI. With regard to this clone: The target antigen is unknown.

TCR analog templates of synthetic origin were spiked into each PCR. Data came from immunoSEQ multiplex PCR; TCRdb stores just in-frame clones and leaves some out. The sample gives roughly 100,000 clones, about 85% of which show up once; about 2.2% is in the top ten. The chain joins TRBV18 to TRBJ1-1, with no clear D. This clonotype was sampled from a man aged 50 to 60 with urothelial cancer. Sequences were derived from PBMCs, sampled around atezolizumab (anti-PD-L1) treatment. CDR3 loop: CASSPGPVPGTEAFF. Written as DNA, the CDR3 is TGTGCCAGCTCACCAGGGCCAGTCCCTGGAACTGAAGCTTTCTTT.